The clone carrying this T cell receptor beta chain appeared many times. CDR1 is SGHTA and CDR2 is FQGNSA in the germline V gene. The CDR3 spans 13 residues. Trimming left V 0 bases short and J 3 bases short, with 6 bases between. TCRdb independently ran MiXCR on the reads; one entry per CDR3 protein. The sample yields around 70,000 distinct CDR3 sequences, just under 4% seen once. This entry comes from a study of T cell repertoires in cytomegalovirus infection. Study overall: Both a matching HLA type and CMV infection were indicated by public TCR beta signatures.

This chain links TRBV7-2 with TRBJ2-7; D remains ambiguous. The origin of this receptor is a human donor in good health (CMV status not recorded). Some clones in this sample may be carry-over from other donors' samples. Sequencing was performed on PBMCs. In DNA form, the CDR3 reads TGTGCCAGCAGCTTAGCGCCAGACTACGAGCAGTACTTC. Encoded protein: CASSLAPDYEQYF.